This T cell receptor beta chain was captured in a study of blood T cell repertoires in COVID-19. This clone was seen only a few times. The germline gene is not matched at one end of the junction; a read error may be the cause. Germline V gene sequence: CDR1 MNHNY, CDR2 SVGAGI (reference sequence). The CDR3 has 10 amino acids. Clones were read by immunoSEQ multiplex PCR, and TCRdb kept only the in-frame ones, dropping some. This table has 150,000 to 200,000 clones, about 83% appearing once. This TCR derives from a man in his forties who had recovered from COVID-19. The gene calls are TRBV6-6 and TRBJ1-6, with 7 bases identical to TRBD1. The sequenced sample consisted of peripheral blood. This CDR3 reads CASGAGTVNF. The CDR3 region has the DNA TGTGCCAGCGGGGCCGGGACAGTCAACTTT.